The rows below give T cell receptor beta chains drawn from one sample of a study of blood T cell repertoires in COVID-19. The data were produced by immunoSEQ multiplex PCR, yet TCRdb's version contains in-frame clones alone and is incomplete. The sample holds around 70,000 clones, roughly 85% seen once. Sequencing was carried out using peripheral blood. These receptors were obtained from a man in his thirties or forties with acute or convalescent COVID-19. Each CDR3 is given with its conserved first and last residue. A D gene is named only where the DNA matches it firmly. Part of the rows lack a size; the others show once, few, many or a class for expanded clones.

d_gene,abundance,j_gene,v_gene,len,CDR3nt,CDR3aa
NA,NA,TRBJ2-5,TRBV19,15,TGTGCCAGTGACACGTCCGGGGGTTCTGCGGAGACCCAGTACTTC,CASDTSGGSAETQYF
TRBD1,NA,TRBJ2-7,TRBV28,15,TGTGCCAGTCATTCTCCGGGACAGGGTAACTACGAGCAGTACTTC,CASHSPGQGNYEQYF
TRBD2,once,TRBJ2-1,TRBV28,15,TGTGCCAGCAGACCGACTAGCGGGAGTCTGAATGAGCAGTTCTTC,CASRPTSGSLNEQFF
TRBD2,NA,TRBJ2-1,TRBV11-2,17,TGTGCCAGCAGCTTGGAGTCCGGGACTAGCGGGAGCAATGAGCAGTTCTTC,CASSLESGTSGSNEQFF
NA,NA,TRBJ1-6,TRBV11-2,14,TGTGCCAGCAGCTTAGACAGGGGAAATTCACCCCTCCACTTT,CASSLDRGNSPLHF
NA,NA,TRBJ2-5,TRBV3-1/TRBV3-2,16,TGTGCCAGCAGCCAAGCAGGACAGGGCGGGAGAGAGACCCAGTACTTC,CASSQAGQGGRETQYF
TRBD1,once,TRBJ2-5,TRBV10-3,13,TGTGCCATCAGCGCAGGGGGCGGGGAGACCCAGTACTTC,CAISAGGGETQYF
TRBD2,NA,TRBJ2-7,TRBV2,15,TGTGCCAGCAGGGCCGAGCGGGGGGGGAACTACGAGCAGTACTTC,CASRAERGGNYEQYF
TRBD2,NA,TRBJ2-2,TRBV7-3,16,TGTGCCAGCAGCCTGAGGGCGGGAGGGGCCACCGGGGAGCTGTTTTTT,CASSLRAGGATGELFF
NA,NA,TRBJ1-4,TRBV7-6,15,TGTGCCAGCAGCCCCCAGACCAGGTCGAATGAAAAACTGTTTTTT,CASSPQTRSNEKLFF
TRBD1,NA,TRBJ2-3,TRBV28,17,TGTGCCAGCAGTTTAGGGGACAGACTCTCTAGCACAGATACGCAGTATTTT,CASSLGDRLSSTDTQYF
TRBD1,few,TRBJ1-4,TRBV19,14,TGTGCCAGTAGGGACAGGGGAGGAATTGAAAAACTGTTTTTT,CASRDRGGIEKLFF
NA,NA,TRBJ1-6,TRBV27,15,TGTGCCAGCAGTTACAGGGTGGGGATCAATTCACCCCTCCACTTT,CASSYRVGINSPLHF
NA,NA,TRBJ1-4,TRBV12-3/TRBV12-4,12,TGTGCCAGCAGTTTAGTGGAGGAAAAACTGTTTTTT,CASSLVEEKLFF